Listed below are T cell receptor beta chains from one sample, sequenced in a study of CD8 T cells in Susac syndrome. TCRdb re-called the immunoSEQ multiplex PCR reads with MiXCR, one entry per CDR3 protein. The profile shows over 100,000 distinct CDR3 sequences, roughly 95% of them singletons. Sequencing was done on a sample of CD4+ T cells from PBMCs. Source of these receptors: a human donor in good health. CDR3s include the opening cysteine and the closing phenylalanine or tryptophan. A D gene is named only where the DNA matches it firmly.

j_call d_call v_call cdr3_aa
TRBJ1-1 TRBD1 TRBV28 CASSFRGGTEAFF
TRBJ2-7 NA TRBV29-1 CSVGAREAYEQYF
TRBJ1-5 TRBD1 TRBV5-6 CASSLYGQGFNQPQHF
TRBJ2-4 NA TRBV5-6 CASSSGTLAKNIQYF
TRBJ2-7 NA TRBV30 CAWSSGVEQYF
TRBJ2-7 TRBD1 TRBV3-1 CASSPSDRGRFEQYF
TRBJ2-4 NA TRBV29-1 CSVAEVNKNIQYF
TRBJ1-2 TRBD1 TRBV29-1 CSAPAWRGLENYGYTF
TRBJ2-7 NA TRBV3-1 CASSQVNNRASEQYF
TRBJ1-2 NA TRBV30 CAWDETGLGYTF
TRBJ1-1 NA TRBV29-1 CSVDEGRNTEAFF
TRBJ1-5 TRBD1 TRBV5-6 CASSLQGVSQPQHF
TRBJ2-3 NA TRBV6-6 CASSYGGAGADTQYF
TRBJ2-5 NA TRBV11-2 CASSLSPGGRGETQYF
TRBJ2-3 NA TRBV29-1 CSVGSASKMADTQYF
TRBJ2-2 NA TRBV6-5 CASSYSGQWNTGELFF
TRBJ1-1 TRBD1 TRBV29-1 CSVRGSLNTEAFF
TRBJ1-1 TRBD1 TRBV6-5 CASSRTGRTEAFF
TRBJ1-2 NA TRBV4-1 CASSQGPAARGYTF
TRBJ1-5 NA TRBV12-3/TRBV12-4 CASSLSPQPQHF
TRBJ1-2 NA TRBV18 CASSPSDRDYGYTF
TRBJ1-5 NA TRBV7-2 CASSLEAGANQPQHF
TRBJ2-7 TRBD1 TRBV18 CASSLRGQGGNEQYF
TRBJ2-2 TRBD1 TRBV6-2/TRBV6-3 CASSRQGRELFF
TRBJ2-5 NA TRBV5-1 CASRSAVTQETQYF
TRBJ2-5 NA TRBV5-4 CASSRVGEETQYF
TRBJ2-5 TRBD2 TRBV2 CASSQRGGETQYF
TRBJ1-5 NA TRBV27 CASSLGRGNQPQHF
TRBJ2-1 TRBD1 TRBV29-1 CSVEGLRTGINNEQFF
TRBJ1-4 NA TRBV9 CASSVDNHANEKLFF
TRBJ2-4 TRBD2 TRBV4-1 CASSQIVAGPIVTKNIQYF
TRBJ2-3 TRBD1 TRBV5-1 CASSRTRTGQLNGDTQYF